Listed below are T cell receptor beta chains from one sample, sequenced in a study of naive and memory T cell subsets. TCRdb called the 5' RACE reads again in MiXCR, with one record for every CDR3 protein. The sample shows 50,000 to 65,000 distinct CDR3 sequences, 7.6% of them seen only once. These TCRs come from a female donor in good health. The conserved cysteine and the conserved F or W are not part of the CDR3 here. Fields, in order: CDR3 protein, V gene.

cdr3_aa: SARIRLNTGELF
v_call: TRBV20-1

cdr3_aa: ASGLEGFETQY
v_call: TRBV12-5

cdr3_aa: SVATGPPSAQY
v_call: TRBV29-1

cdr3_aa: ASSIYSGTGSYEQF
v_call: TRBV7-9

cdr3_aa: SVTGGAYGYT
v_call: TRBV29-1

cdr3_aa: ASSYPSRRLPGSGDNAYNEQF
v_call: TRBV6-2/TRBV6-3

cdr3_aa: ASGPDSGNQAQH
v_call: TRBV12-5

cdr3_aa: ASSLGTSGEHTGELF
v_call: TRBV13

cdr3_aa: ASSYLAGVEQF
v_call: TRBV9

cdr3_aa: SVGTVLNYGYT
v_call: TRBV29-1

cdr3_aa: ASSQQQITNEKLF
v_call: TRBV4-3

cdr3_aa: ATSDQPQH
v_call: TRBV15

cdr3_aa: STGRGRNQPQH
v_call: TRBV20-1

cdr3_aa: ASSPNYNEQF
v_call: TRBV11-2

cdr3_aa: ASRGNTISYNEQF
v_call: TRBV2

cdr3_aa: ASSSHQDQPQH
v_call: TRBV9

cdr3_aa: ASSYRNEQF
v_call: TRBV12-3/TRBV12-4

cdr3_aa: SAREGLAGLVGAQY
v_call: TRBV20-1